The 30 T cell receptor beta chains in this list originate from one sample, sequenced in a study of vaccination effects on CD4 cells after COVID-19. Antigen-specific CD4+ T cells were first expanded with viral peptide pools by the ViraFEST assay and only then sequenced. Isolating CD4+ T cells followed about 10 days of culture. Participants each got two BNT162b2 or mRNA-1273 vaccine doses. Profiling relied on immunoSEQ multiplex PCR, and the TCRdb table lists in-frame clones only, not all of them. The sample has tens of thousands of clones; 60% to 85% are singletons. The antigens these receptors bind are not known. Material: CD4+ T cells from PBMCs cultured with HCoV-OC43 spike peptides, obtained after COVID-19 vaccination. Stated subset: HCoV-OC43 spike overlapping peptide pool stimulation. Receptors originate from a human donor who received a COVID-19 vaccine.

CDR3 sequence reads: CSVEVPSPGTQYF. In DNA, the CDR3 is TGCAGCGTTGAGGTACCAAGCCCCGGTACGCAGTATTTT. This rearrangement joins TRBV29-1 to TRBJ2-3; no clear D. The V end lost 3 bases, the J end lost 8 bases, and 15 bases lay between the germline ends. The CDR3 totals 13 residues. Germline CDR1 is SQVTM and CDR2 is ANQGSEA.

The gene calls are TRBV7-3 and TRBJ1-1; maybe TRBD1 (6 bases). V lost 5 bases to trimming and J lost 1 base, with 8 bases between them. The CDR3 runs 13 residues. CDR1 and CDR2 (germline): SGHTA, FQGTGA. Here the CDR3 reads CASSGGQNTEAFF. CDR3 DNA: TGTGCCAGCAGCGGGGGACAGAACACTGAAGCTTTCTTT.

V gene TRBV5-1 combines with J gene TRBJ1-1, with 7 bases that match TRBD1. The CDR3 loop spans 12 amino acids. The V gene's germline CDR1 is SGHRS and CDR2 YFSETQ. The J segment lost 6 bases and the V segment lost 3 bases, leaving 2 bases of the junction unmatched. CDR3 nucleotides: TGCGCCAGCAGCTCTCAGGGGGCTGAAGCTTTCTTT. Its protein product is CASSSQGAEAFF.

The CDR3 protein is CASSLAAGQDQPQHF. CDR3 nucleotide sequence: TGTGCCAGCAGCTTGGCCGCTGGGCAGGACCAGCCCCAGCATTTT. This rearrangement joins TRBV5-5 to TRBJ1-5; no clear D. Trimming shortened V by 0 bases and J by 7 bases, and 14 bases separated the two germline ends. Germline values: CDR1 SGHKS, CDR2 YYEKEE (reference sequence). This CDR3 spans 15 amino acids.

The chain carries TRBV5-1 and TRBJ1-1; D uncertain. Germline CDR1 reads SGHRS; CDR2 reads YFSETQ. This CDR3 contains 14 residues. V was cut by 6 bases and J by 3 bases, with 15 bases left in between. CDR3 bases: TGCGCCAGCACCTCTACAGTTTTGGACACTGAAGCTTTCTTT. It is translated as CASTSTVLDTEAFF.

This clone was seen a single time. This chain links TRBV24-1 with TRBJ2-1; D unclear. Germline V gene lookup returns CDR1 KGHDR and CDR2 SFDVKD. This CDR3 region has 14 residues. Deletions cut 9 bases from V and 0 bases from J, with 11 bases between. Here the CDR3 reads CATSPRLSYNEQFF. As DNA, the CDR3 is TGTGCCACCTCTCCCAGGCTCTCCTACAATGAGCAGTTCTTC.

V gene TRBV5-1 combines with J gene TRBJ1-1; D not certain. Trimming stripped 0 bases from V and 7 bases from J, with 13 bases between. Germline CDR1 and CDR2: SGHRS and YFSETQ. The CDR3 loop spans 14 amino acids. Here the CDR3 reads CASSLGGLGVEAFF. CDR3 DNA sequence: TGCGCCAGCAGCTTGGGAGGCTTGGGTGTTGAAGCTTTCTTT. The whole variable domain, remainder taken from reference TRBV5-1 and TRBJ1-1, is KAGVTQTPRYLIKTRGQQVTLSCSPISGHRSVSWYQQTPGQGLQFLFEYFSETQRNKGNFPGRFSGRQFSNSRSEMNVSTLELGDSALYLCASSLGGLGVEAFFGQGTRLTVV.

This chain links TRBV9 with TRBJ2-5, with TRBD2 identical over 15 bases. CDR3 size: 17 residues. Germline trimming cut 3 bases from V and 4 bases from J; bases unmatched to any gene: 7. The V gene's germline CDR1 is SGDLS and CDR2 YYNGEE. CDR3 coding DNA: TGTGCCAGCAGCGCCCCTAGGACTAGCGGGGGGGGAGAGACCCAGTACTTC. Translated: CASSAPRTSGGGETQYF.

This clone showed up just a few times. This chain uses TRBV7-2 with TRBJ2-2; D unclear. Germline lookup yields CDR1 SGHTA and CDR2 FQGNSA. CDR3 size: 12 residues. Trimming pared 5 bases from V and 0 bases from J, leaving 1 base between. CDR3: CASSPNTGELFF. The CDR3 DNA sequence: TGTGCCAGCAGCCCGAACACCGGGGAGCTGTTTTTT.

This rearrangement joins TRBV6-5 to TRBJ1-2; 11 positions match TRBD1. The trim removed 4 bases at V and 2 bases at J, leaving 6 bases unmatched. There are 16 residues in the CDR3. Germline V gives CDR1 MNHEY, CDR2 SVGAGI. CDR3 in DNA: TGTGCCAGCAGTTCTCCTCGGACAGGGGGCAACTATGGCTACACCTTC. Translation: CASSSPRTGGNYGYTF.

The chain joins TRBV5-1 to TRBJ2-2; tentative D call: TRBD2 (5 bases). Germline V CDR1 and CDR2: SGHRS, YFSETQ. CDR3 size: 14 residues. The germline V and J ends were trimmed by 3 bases and 6 bases, with 12 bases remaining between them. CDR3 region: CASSSLRGAGELFF. Written as DNA, the CDR3 is TGCGCCAGCAGCTCGCTACGGGGTGCCGGGGAGCTGTTTTTT.

The genes are TRBV19 and TRBJ1-4; D gene ambiguous. Germline V gene data show CDR1 as LNHDA and CDR2 as SQIVND (reference sequence). V lost 10 bases, J lost 3 bases, and 12 bases lay in between. The CDR3 loop spans 13 amino acids. DNA of the CDR3: TGTGCCACTACACCGGATTCTAATGAAAAACTGTTTTTT. Protein: CATTPDSNEKLFF.

CDR3 protein: CAISEGGSQETQYF. CDR3 nucleotide sequence: TGTGCCATCAGTGAGGGTGGGTCCCAAGAGACCCAGTACTTC. The V gene is TRBV10-3, the J gene TRBJ2-5, with D unresolved. The V end was cut by 2 bases, the J end by 1 base, with 8 bases between. This CDR3 has 14 residues. CDR1 and CDR2 from the germline V gene are ENHRY and SYGVKD.

The chain couples TRBV12-3 or TRBV12-4 to TRBJ1-5; D call uncertain. CDR3 length: 13 residues. V was shortened by 6 bases and J by 4 bases, with 10 bases between the two germline ends. The CDR3 sequence is CASSPNKNQPQHF. The CDR3 region has the DNA TGTGCCAGCAGCCCTAACAAGAATCAGCCCCAGCATTTT.

This sequence joins TRBV5-6 and TRBJ2-5; D not resolved. Germline V gene lookup returns CDR1 SGHDT and CDR2 YYEEEE. The CDR3 contains 13 residues. The V gene lost 2 bases and the J gene lost 5 bases, with 10 bases spanning the gap. CDR3 protein: CASSFSAPETQYF. The CDR3, as DNA: TGTGCCAGCAGCTTCAGTGCGCCCGAGACCCAGTACTTC.

The chain employs TRBV6-5 and TRBJ1-2, with D unresolved. CDR3 length: 12 residues. Germline V gene sequence: CDR1 MNHEY, CDR2 SVGAGI. Trimming cost V 7 bases and J 4 bases, with 10 bases left between them. The CDR3 nucleotides read TGTGCCAGCAAGGGCGGAATCTATGGCTACACCTTC. Its protein is CASKGGIYGYTF.

The rearrangement joins TRBV6-6 to TRBJ2-7; D is undetermined. Trimming left V 7 bases short and J 0 bases short, with 16 bases between. This CDR3 is 15 amino acids long. The germline gives CDR1 MNHNY, CDR2 SVGAGI (reference sequence). CDR3 loop: CASTQTDGISYEQYV. CDR3 DNA sequence: TGTGCCAGCACTCAGACCGATGGTATCTCCTACGAGCAGTACGTC.

The chain has TRBV10-2 and TRBJ1-1; weak D call: TRBD1 (5 bases). This CDR3 spans 13 amino acids. CDR1 is WSHSY, CDR2 SAAADI, per germline. The germline V and J ends were trimmed by 6 bases and 1 base, with 9 bases remaining between them. The CDR3 loop is CASSATGNTEAFF. The CDR3 DNA is TGCGCCAGCAGCGCAACAGGGAACACTGAAGCTTTCTTT.

The V gene is TRBV7-3, the J gene TRBJ2-1, with TRBD2 matching over 9 bases. The J segment lost 5 bases and the V segment lost 4 bases, leaving 9 bases of the junction unmatched. Germline CDR1 reads SGHTA; CDR2 reads FQGTGA. The CDR3 length is 16 residues. The CDR3 DNA reads TGTGCCAGCAGCTCCGGGTCACTAGCGGGCAACAATGAGCAGTTCTTC. It yields the protein CASSSGSLAGNNEQFF.

This sequence joins TRBV24-1 and TRBJ1-2; D uncertain. Trimming removed 0 bases from V and 8 bases from J, with 9 bases in between. This CDR3 region has 13 residues. Germline CDR1 is KGHDR and CDR2 is SFDVKD. Written as DNA, the CDR3 is TGTGCCACCAGTGATTTGCCGGGTAGGGGCTACACCTTC. This sequence encodes CATSDLPGRGYTF.

This chain's CDR3 is CASSIGGVNTEAFF. The CDR3 DNA reads as TGTGCCAGTAGTATAGGGGGCGTGAACACTGAAGCTTTCTTT. This chain links TRBV19 with TRBJ1-1, with D possibly TRBD1 on 5 matching bases. CDR1 and CDR2 from the germline V gene are LNHDA and SQIVND (reference sequence). Trimming took 1 base from V and 0 from J, leaving 6 bases between them. The CDR3 consists of 14 residues.

Worth noting for this clone: Other DNA variants within this sample encode the same CDR3. This chain joins TRBV6-5 and TRBJ2-3; possibly TRBD2 for D (7 bases). This CDR3 region has 14 residues. V lost 3 bases and J lost 4, with 11 bases in between. CDR1 MNHEY and CDR2 SVGAGI come from the germline V gene. CDR3 residues: CASSYRGAADTQYF. CDR3 sequence (DNA): TGTGCCAGCAGTTATCGGGGGGCCGCAGATACGCAGTATTTT.

This chain joins TRBV2 and TRBJ2-2; D is perhaps TRBD1 (6 bases). Germline V gene data show CDR1 as SNHLY and CDR2 as FYNNEI. V was shortened by 7 bases and J by 4 bases, with 16 bases between the two germline ends. This CDR3 region has 15 residues. The CDR3 reads CASKDSRISTGELFF. The CDR3 nucleotides read TGTGCCAGCAAGGACAGCCGTATAAGCACCGGGGAGCTGTTTTTT. Based on the CDR3 plus reference TRBV2 and TRBJ2-2, the full variable domain is EPEVTQTPSHQVTQMGQEVILRCVPISNHLYFYWYRQILGQKVEFLVSFYNNEISEKSEIFDDQFSVERPDGSNFTLKIRSTKLEDSAMYFCASKDSRISTGELFFGEGSRLTVL.

The chain couples TRBV5-6 to TRBJ2-7; possibly TRBD2 for D (5 bases). The germline CDR1 and CDR2 sequences are SGHDT and YYEEEE. The V end was cut by 4 bases, the J end by 4 bases, with 12 bases between. The CDR3 totals 13 residues. The CDR3 protein is CASSPRAGYEQYV. CDR3 nucleotides: TGTGCCAGCAGCCCCCGGGCGGGTTACGAGCAGTACGTC.

Points on this clone: Relative to the germline gene, one junction end is altered; a read error may explain this. J is TRBJ1-1 and V is TRBV18; D unclear. Germline V gene lookup returns CDR1 KGHSH and CDR2 LQKENI. This CDR3 has 12 residues. The CDR3 region is CASSPGTTEAFF. CDR3 in DNA: TGTGCCAGCTCACCCGGTACTACTGAGGCTTTCTTT.

The V and J genes are TRBV19 and TRBJ1-4; TRBD1 might be the D (5 bases). The germline V gene encodes CDR1 LNHDA and CDR2 SQIVND (reference sequence). The V end was cut by 5 bases, the J end by 2 bases, with 12 bases between. The CDR3 covers 15 residues. CDR3 sequence (DNA): TGTGCCAGTAGTCCGATTGGGACTACTAATGAAAAACTGTTTTTT. It codes for CASSPIGTTNEKLFF. Based on the CDR3 plus reference TRBV19 and TRBJ1-4, the full variable domain is DGGITQSPKYLFRKEGQNVTLSCEQNLNHDAMYWYRQDPGQGLRLIYYSQIVNDFQKGDIAEGYSVSREKKESFPLTVTSAQKNPTAFYLCASSPIGTTNEKLFFGSGTQLSVL.

This clone was counted a few times. This chain links TRBV7-2 with TRBJ1-1; TRBD1 matches 9 bases. This CDR3 spans 15 amino acids. Germline CDR1 SGHTA, CDR2 FQGNSA. V was pared by 6 bases and J by 8 bases, with 13 bases of the junction left unmatched. CDR3 region: CASRVRRITGGEAFF. The CDR3 DNA reads TGTGCCAGCAGGGTTCGAAGGATAACAGGGGGCGAAGCTTTCTTT.

V gene TRBV9 combines with J gene TRBJ2-5; 12 bases agree with TRBD2. Germline lookup yields CDR1 SGDLS and CDR2 YYNGEE. This CDR3 contains 14 residues. J lost 5 bases, V lost 4 bases, and 3 bases had no gene match. DNA for the CDR3: TGTGCCAGCAGCAGGACTAGCGGGGCCGAGACCCAGTACTTC. This translates into CASSRTSGAETQYF.

J is TRBJ2-2 and V is TRBV7-3; D is perhaps TRBD1 (5 bases). V gave up 5 bases and J gave up 5 bases, with 18 bases separating them. The CDR3 extends over 16 amino acids. Germline CDR1 is SGHTA and CDR2 is FQGTGA. Here the CDR3 DNA reads TGTGCCAGCAGCCTCAAGGGGCAGGGCATTACCGGGGAGCTGTTTTTT. Protein: CASSLKGQGITGELFF.

CDR3 DNA sequence: TGTGCCAGCAGCTTGGGGGGGGGAGGAGGACTCGAGCAGTACGTC. Residues: CASSLGGGGGLEQYV. V gene TRBV7-9 combines with J gene TRBJ2-7, with 7 bases matching TRBD2. Germline V gives CDR1 SEHNR, CDR2 FQNEAQ (reference sequence). V shed 3 bases and J 6 bases; nucleotides not matched to a gene: 11. This CDR3 region has 15 residues.